This TCR beta chain was recovered during a study of shared clonotypes between healthy human individuals. Notes on the study in general: The small donor group covered limited genetic and exposure diversity. The study found lower generation probabilities in non-shared clonotypes than in those shared by all four donors. What naive subsets generally showed was a larger estimated richness than memory subsets showed.

Cells designated naive CD8 were CD45RO-negative and were positively selected for CCR7, with terminally differentiated effector memory CD45RA+ cells excluded. TCRdb's copy holds only in-frame clones and misses some; the assay was immunoSEQ multiplex PCR. This sample yields hundreds of thousands of clones, of which nearly 97% are seen a single time; 0.085% to 0.11% belongs to the top ten. The CDR3 consists of 14 residues. V lost 0 bases, J lost 1 base, and 8 bases lay in between. The germline CDR1 and CDR2 sequences are SGDLS and YYNGEE. In regard to this clone: Its cognate antigen is unknown.

The chain joins TRBV9 to TRBJ2-7; D remains ambiguous. The source material was naive CD8+ T cells sorted from blood. The clonotype originates from a woman aged 25-40 years in good health. CDR3 residues: CASSVGVRSYEQYF. In DNA form, the CDR3 reads TGTGCCAGCAGCGTAGGGGTGAGGTCCTACGAGCAGTACTTC.